The present TCR beta chain was sequenced within a study of human T cells and chemical hapten exposure. Time point specified: pre-sensitization, week 0. Documented treatment: therapeutic diphenylcyclopropenone sensitization with weekly scalp DPC. TCRdb independently ran MiXCR on the RACE reads; one entry per CDR3 protein. The table shows around 350,000 distinct CDR3 sequences, with around 5.5% occurring only once. Germline V gene data show CDR1 as MNHNS and CDR2 as SASEGT. With 0 bases removed from V and 3 bases from J, the gap between germline ends came to 10 bases. This CDR3 is built from 15 residues. This clonotype occurred many times.

The starting material was whole blood, obtained in connection with sensitization to the hapten diphenylcyclopropenone (DPC). The chain uses TRBV6-1 and TRBJ2-3, with D perhaps TRBD2 (6 bases). This TCR came from a woman under 30 with alopecia areata. Some clones in this sample may be carry-over from other donors' samples. DNA for the CDR3: TGTGCCAGCAGTGAAGCGGCGGGACTGACAGATACGCAGTATTTT. Its protein product is CASSEAAGLTDTQYF.